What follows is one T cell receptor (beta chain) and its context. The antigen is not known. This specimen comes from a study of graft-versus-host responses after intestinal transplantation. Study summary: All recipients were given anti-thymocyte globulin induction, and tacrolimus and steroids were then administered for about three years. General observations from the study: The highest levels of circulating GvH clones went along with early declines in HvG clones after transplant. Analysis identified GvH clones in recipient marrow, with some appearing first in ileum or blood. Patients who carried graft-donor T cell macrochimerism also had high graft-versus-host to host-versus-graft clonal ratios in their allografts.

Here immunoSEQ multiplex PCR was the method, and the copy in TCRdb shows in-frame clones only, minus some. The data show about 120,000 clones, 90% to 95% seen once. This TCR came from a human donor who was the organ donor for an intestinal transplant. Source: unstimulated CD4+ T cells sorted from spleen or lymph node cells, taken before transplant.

The CDR3 nucleotides read TGTGCCAGCAGTTTAGTTCAGGGAGCCTACGAGCAGTACTTC. Protein: CASSLVQGAYEQYF. This sequence joins TRBV28 and TRBJ2-7; TRBD1 or TRBD2 may be the D gene (5 bases each). V lost 2 bases and J lost 2, with 10 bases in between. The CDR3 runs 14 residues. CDR1 MDHEN and CDR2 SYDVKM come from the germline V gene.